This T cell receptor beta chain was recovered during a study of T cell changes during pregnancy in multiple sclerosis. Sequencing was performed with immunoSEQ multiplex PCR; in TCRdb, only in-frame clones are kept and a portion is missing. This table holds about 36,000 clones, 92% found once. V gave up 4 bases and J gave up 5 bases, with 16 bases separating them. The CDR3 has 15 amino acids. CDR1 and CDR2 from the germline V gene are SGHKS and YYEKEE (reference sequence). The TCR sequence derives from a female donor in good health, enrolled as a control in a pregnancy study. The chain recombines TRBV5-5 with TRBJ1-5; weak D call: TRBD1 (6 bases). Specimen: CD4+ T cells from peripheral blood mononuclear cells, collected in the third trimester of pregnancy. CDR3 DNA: TGTGCCAGCAGCAGTACAGGGCGGCGGGATCAGCCCCAGCATTTT. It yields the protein CASSSTGRRDQPQHF.